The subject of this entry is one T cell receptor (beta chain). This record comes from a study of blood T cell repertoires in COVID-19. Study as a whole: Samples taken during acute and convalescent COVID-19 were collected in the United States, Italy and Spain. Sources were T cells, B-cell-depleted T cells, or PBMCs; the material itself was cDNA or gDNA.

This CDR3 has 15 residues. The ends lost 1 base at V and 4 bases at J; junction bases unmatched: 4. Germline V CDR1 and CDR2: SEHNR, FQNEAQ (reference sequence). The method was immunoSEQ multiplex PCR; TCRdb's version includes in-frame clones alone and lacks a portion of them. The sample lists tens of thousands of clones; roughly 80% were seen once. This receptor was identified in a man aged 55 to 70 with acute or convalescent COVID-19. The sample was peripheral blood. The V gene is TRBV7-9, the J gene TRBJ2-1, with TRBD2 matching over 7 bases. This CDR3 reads CASSLDAGVYNEQFF. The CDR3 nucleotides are TGTGCCAGCAGCTTAGATGCGGGGGTTTACAATGAGCAGTTCTTC.